This T cell receptor (beta chain) was captured in a study of human T cells and chemical hapten exposure. Study-level information: The study patch tested 0.01% DPC on the upper back and read results at 6 days. Alopecia areata, totalis or universalis affected patients, mainly female. Study-wide findings and caveats: Versus controls, significantly more large CDR3 similarity clusters arose from expanded TCRs.

Time point here: patch test 2, 6 weeks after DPC sensitization. Treatment reported: therapeutic diphenylcyclopropenone sensitization with weekly scalp DPC. Unseparated into fractions, whole blood served as the source from which total RNA was extracted. The CDR3 is made up of 14 amino acids. Germline CDR1 is SGHTA and CDR2 is FQGNSA. V lost 2 bases and J 6 bases, leaving 10 bases between the germline ends. This clonotype was observed at least ten times. Its antigen remains unknown. TCRdb re-derived calls from the RACE reads in MiXCR, one entry per CDR3 protein. The sample has tens of thousands of distinct CDR3 sequences; 9.5% to 10% are singletons.

The sample here was whole blood, taken in connection with sensitization to the hapten diphenylcyclopropenone (DPC). This receptor was identified in a woman between 25 and 40 years old with alopecia areata. Some clones in this sample may be carry-over from other donors' samples. V is TRBV7-2 and J is TRBJ2-2; D call uncertain. In DNA form, the CDR3 reads TGTGCCAGCAGCTTACCATATGGGGCCGGGGAGCTGTTTTTT. Translation: CASSLPYGAGELFF.